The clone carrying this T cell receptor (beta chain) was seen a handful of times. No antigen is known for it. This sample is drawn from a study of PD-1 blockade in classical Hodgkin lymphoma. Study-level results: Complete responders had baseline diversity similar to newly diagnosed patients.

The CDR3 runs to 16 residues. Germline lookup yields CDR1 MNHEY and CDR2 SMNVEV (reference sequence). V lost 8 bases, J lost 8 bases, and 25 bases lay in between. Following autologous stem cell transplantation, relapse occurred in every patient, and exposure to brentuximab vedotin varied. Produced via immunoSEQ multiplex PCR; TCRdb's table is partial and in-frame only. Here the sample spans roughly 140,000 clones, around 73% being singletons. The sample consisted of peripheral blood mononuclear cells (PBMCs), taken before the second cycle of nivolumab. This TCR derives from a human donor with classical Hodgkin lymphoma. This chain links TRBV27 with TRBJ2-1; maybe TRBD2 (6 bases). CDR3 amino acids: CASGRRAGPNTHEQFF. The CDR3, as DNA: TGTGCCAGCGGGAGGAGGGCGGGGCCCAACACACATGAGCAGTTCTTC.